This T cell receptor (beta chain) was recovered during a study of CD8 T cells in Susac syndrome. Sequencing of TCR beta covered CD8+ and CD4+ T cells obtained from blood. Healthy donors were controls matched for age and sex. The RNA input was roughly 0.45 to 1 ug, and it was reverse transcribed with random hexamers. It was immunoSEQ multiplex PCR that amplified TCR beta CDR3 across 54 Vbeta and 13 Jbeta. TCRdb ran MiXCR on the immunoSEQ multiplex PCR reads and lists one entry per CDR3 protein. The sample lists about 190,000 distinct CDR3 sequences, approximately 93% occurring once. The source of this sequence is a human donor in good health. Sequencing was done on a sample of CD4+ T cells from PBMCs.

In DNA, the CDR3 is TGTGCCACCAGCAGAGGTGGTCGGTTCCAAGAGACCCAGTACTTC. Protein sequence: CATSRGGRFQETQYF. The chain is built from TRBV15 and TRBJ2-5; D uncertain. The germline V gene encodes CDR1 LNHNV and CDR2 YYDKDF (reference sequence). Trimming cost V 1 base and J 1 base, with 10 bases left between them. This CDR3 spans 15 amino acids. The whole variable domain, filled in from reference TRBV15 and TRBJ2-5, reads DAMVIQNPRYQVTQFGKPVTLSCSQTLNHNVMYWYQQKSSQAPKLLFHYYDKDFNNEADTPDNFQSRRPNTSFCFLDIRSPGLGDTAMYLCATSRGGRFQETQYFGPGTRLLVL.